This T cell receptor beta chain was recovered during a study of control samples from healthy donors and cancer patients. The CDR3 has 18 amino acids. The germline CDR1 and CDR2 sequences are LGHDT and YNNKEL (reference sequence). Trimming removed 10 bases from V and 0 bases from J, with 27 bases in between. Some clones are missing from TCRdb's copy, which holds only in-frame ones; the method was immunoSEQ multiplex PCR. This sample has around 70,000 clones, with 83% found just once. This chain uses TRBV3-1 (or the pseudogene TRBV3-2) with TRBJ2-5; D is unresolved. This clonotype originated in a man aged 60-69 years in good health. The material sequenced was blood. The CDR3 loop is CATNRMAANDWYQETQYF. Written as DNA, the CDR3 is TGTGCCACTAACCGGATGGCGGCGAACGACTGGTACCAAGAGACCCAGTACTTC.